These 13 T cell receptor beta chains were sequenced from one sample in a study of CD8+ T cells in alopecia areata. Cutaneous lymph nodes were pooled and cells sorted by CD4, CD8alpha, NKG2D, NKG2ACE and more. Sequencing relied on a cDNA template that was reverse transcribed from extracted RNA. Generated by immunoSEQ multiplex PCR, the TCRdb table keeps only in-frame clones and is missing some. The table lists 200,000 to 300,000 clones, with no singletons. Sequencing was done on a sample of CD4+ T cells sorted from a lymph node. The receptors were gathered from a C3H/HeJ mouse with alopecia areata. For this mouse line, the MHC haplotype is H2-k.

As regards this clone: Genes here carry mouse names. Read data end 4 residues before the CDR3 end; the end is taken from the germline J gene. The chain links TRBV1 to TRBJ2-3; D ambiguous. Germline V gene lookup returns CDR1 NSQYPW and CDR2 LRSPGD (reference sequence). The CDR3 covers 13 residues. Trimming left V 0 bases short and J 4 bases short, with 5 bases between. The covered CDR3 bases are TGCACCTGCAGTGCAGATACACCAGAA. Translating it yields CTCSADTPE. The whole CDR3 reads CTCSADTPETLYF.

This clone has just a few counts. These gene names are mouse names. The CDR3 is cut off 4 residues early in the read; its end comes from the germline J gene. J is TRBJ2-3 and V is TRBV5, with 8 bases matching TRBD1. The J segment lost 1 base and the V segment lost 0 bases, leaving 6 bases of the junction unmatched. The germline gives CDR1 LGHNA, CDR2 YNLKQL (reference sequence). The CDR3 has 17 residues. CDR3 amino acids: CASSQETGESGAETLYF. The covered CDR3 bases are TGTGCCAGCAGCCAAGAGACAGGGGAAAGCGGTGCAGAA.

Concerning this clone: Genes and germline come from the mouse. The read ends 4 residues early relative to the CDR3; the germline J gene fills the gap. The chain joins TRBV31 to TRBJ2-3, with TRBD2 matching over 7 bases. From germline, CDR1 is GKSSPN and CDR2 SITVG. Trimming cost V 3 bases and J 0 bases; bases outside gene matches: 6. The CDR3 extends over 15 amino acids. Incomplete CDR3 DNA: TGTGCCTGGAGCCGTGGACTGGTTAGTGCAGAA. This gives the protein CAWSRGLVSAE. The entire CDR3 protein reads CAWSRGLVSAETLYF.

In the case of this clone: Gene and germline names: mouse. The chain's CDR3 is CASSDAGTGDSPLYF. Partial CDR3 DNA: TGTGCCAGCAGTGATGCGGGGACAGGAGATTCGCCC. V and J are TRBV13-1 and TRBJ1-6; 8 bases line up with TRBD1. The read is 3 residues too short to cover the CDR3 end, so that end is filled in from the germline J gene. TRBJ1-6 is filed as an ORF, its function uncertain. Germline loops: CDR1 NSHNY, CDR2 SYGAGN. The CDR3 loop spans 15 amino acids. The trim removed 0 bases at V and 8 bases at J, leaving 4 bases unmatched.

This clone was counted only a few times. Gene names and germline match the mouse. The read is 4 residues too short to cover the CDR3 end, so that end is filled in from the germline J gene. This chain connects TRBV5 to TRBJ2-7; 7 bases line up with TRBD1. The length of the CDR3 is 13 residues. Per germline, CDR1 LGHNA and CDR2 YNLKQL (reference sequence). The CDR3 spells CASSPDRADEQYF. The CDR3 bases that were read are TGTGCCAGCAGCCCTGACAGGGCGGAT.

There are a few counts of this clone. Gene labels here are mouse ones. The read finishes 4 residues shy of the CDR3 end, and the germline J gene is used to complete it. V is TRBV13-1 and J is TRBJ2-4, with 7 bases fitting TRBD1. The J segment lost 3 bases and the V segment lost 3 bases, leaving 7 bases of the junction unmatched. The germline CDR1 and CDR2 sequences are NSHNY and SYGAGN. CDR3 length equals 15 residues. CDR3 DNA (partial): TGTGCCAGCAGTGGAGACAGGGTTAGACAAAAC. It encodes CASSGDRVRQN. From start to end, the CDR3 is CASSGDRVRQNTLYF.

This clone showed up just a few times. Any gene name here is a mouse gene name. Read coverage stops 4 residues before the CDR3 terminus; the germline J gene supplies the remainder. The rearrangement joins TRBV19 to TRBJ2-1; TRBD2 aligns across 9 bases. Germline CDR1 and CDR2: FNHDT and SITEND (reference sequence). The junction had 5 bases not matched to a gene; V was cut back by 3 bases and J by 1 base. The length of the CDR3 is 16 residues. CDR3 DNA (partial): TGTGCCAGCAGTACCCCCGACTGGGGGAACTATGCT. As protein: CASSTPDWGNYA. The whole CDR3 protein reads CASSTPDWGNYAEQFF. Drawing the rest from reference TRBV19 and TRBJ2-1, the complete variable domain is GGIITQTPKFLIGQEGQKLTLKCQQNFNHDTMYWYRQDSGKGLRLIYYSITENDLQKGDLSEGYDASREKKSSFSLTVTSAQKNEMAVFLCASSTPDWGNYAEQFFGPGTRLTVL.

This clone has more than one count but fewer than ten. The gene symbols are mouse symbols. The read stops 4 residues short of the end of the CDR3; the missing end is completed from the germline J gene. The rearrangement joins TRBV31 to TRBJ2-2; 9 nucleotides match TRBD1. Per germline, CDR1 GKSSPN and CDR2 SITVG. CDR3 length: 14 amino acids. J gave up 2 bases and V 3 bases, and 1 base lay outside the gene matches. CDR3 region: CAWRGTGNTGQLYF. The sequenced CDR3 bases are TGTGCCTGGAGGGGGACAGGGAACACCGGG.

A few counts support this clone. The gene symbols are mouse symbols. The CDR3 goes on 4 residues after the read ends, and that part is filled in from the germline J gene. The chain couples TRBV13-3 to TRBJ2-7; a weak D match, TRBD1 (5 bases). The CDR3 loop spans 13 amino acids. V lost 3 bases and J lost 3, with 10 bases in between. Germline CDR1 NNHDY, CDR2 SYVADS. CDR3 DNA (partial): TGTGCCAGCAGTGCCCACCAGGGCTAT. Protein product: CASSAHQGY. The whole CDR3 region reads CASSAHQGYEQYF.

As for this clone: All gene names here are mouse names. The CDR3 spells CASSIQGKPYEQYF. The sequenced part of the CDR3 DNA is TGTGCCAGCAGCATTCAGGGGAAGCCCTAT. J is TRBJ2-7 and V is TRBV19; the D gene is possibly TRBD1 (6 bases). The DNA ends 4 residues before the CDR3 does, and the rest of the CDR3 is filled in from the germline J gene. Per germline, CDR1 FNHDT and CDR2 SITEND (reference sequence). This CDR3 spans 14 amino acids. The V end was cut by 5 bases, the J end by 2 bases, with 14 bases between.

As for this clone: Mouse gene names apply. The read is 3 residues too short to cover the CDR3 end, so that end is filled in from the germline J gene. The rearrangement joins TRBV1 to TRBJ1-6, with 7 positions matching TRBD1. TRBJ1-6 is reported as an ORF; its role is uncertain. V gave up 3 bases and J gave up 4 bases; unmatched junction bases: 3. CDR1 and CDR2 (germline): NSQYPW, LRSPGD (reference sequence). There are 15 residues in the CDR3. The CDR3 DNA, read in part, is TGCACCTGCAGTGCCTCGGGACAGTATAATTCGCCC. The encoded protein is CTCSASGQYNSP. Given in full, the CDR3 is CTCSASGQYNSPLYF.

This clone was found a few times. The gene symbols are mouse symbols. The read ends 4 residues early relative to the CDR3; the germline J gene fills the gap. The chain combines TRBV5 with TRBJ2-1, with D possibly matching TRBD2 (6 bases). Per the germline V gene, CDR1 is LGHNA and CDR2 is YNLKQL (reference sequence). V dropped 2 bases and J dropped 6 bases, with 8 bases sitting between them. The CDR3 runs 13 residues. This CDR3 is CASSQQLGAEQFF. Partial CDR3 DNA: TGTGCCAGCAGCCAACAACTGGGTGCT.

This clone was observed a handful of times. The listed genes are named as in mouse. The read falls 3 residues short of the CDR3 end, and the missing part is taken from the germline J gene. The same CDR3 can be traced to other DNA sequences in this sample. This sequence joins TRBV5 and TRBJ1-6; TRBD1 aligns across 7 bases. TRBJ1-6 is known as an ORF, though its function is uncertain. J lost 3 bases, V lost 3 bases, and 2 bases had no gene match. The CDR3 sequence is 15 residues long. Germline lookup yields CDR1 LGHNA and CDR2 YNLKQL (reference sequence). Partial CDR3 DNA: TGTGCCAGCAGCCAGACAGGGTTCTATAATTCGCCC. Protein: CASSQTGFYNSP. The entire CDR3 is CASSQTGFYNSPLYF.